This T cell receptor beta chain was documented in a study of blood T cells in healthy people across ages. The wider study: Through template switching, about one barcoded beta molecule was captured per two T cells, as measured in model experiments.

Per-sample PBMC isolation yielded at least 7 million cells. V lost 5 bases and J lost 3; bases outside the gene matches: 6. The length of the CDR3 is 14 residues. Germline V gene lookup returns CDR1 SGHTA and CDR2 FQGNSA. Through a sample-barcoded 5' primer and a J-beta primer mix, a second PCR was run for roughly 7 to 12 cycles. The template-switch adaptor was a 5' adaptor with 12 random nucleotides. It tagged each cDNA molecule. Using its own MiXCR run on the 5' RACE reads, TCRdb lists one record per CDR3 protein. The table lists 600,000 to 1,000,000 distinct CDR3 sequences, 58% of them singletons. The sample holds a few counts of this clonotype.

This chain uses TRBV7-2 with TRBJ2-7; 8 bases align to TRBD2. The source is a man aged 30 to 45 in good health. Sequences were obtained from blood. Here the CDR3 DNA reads TGTGCCAGCAGCCGATCGGGGGGGGACTACGAGCAGTACTTC. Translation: CASSRSGGDYEQYF.